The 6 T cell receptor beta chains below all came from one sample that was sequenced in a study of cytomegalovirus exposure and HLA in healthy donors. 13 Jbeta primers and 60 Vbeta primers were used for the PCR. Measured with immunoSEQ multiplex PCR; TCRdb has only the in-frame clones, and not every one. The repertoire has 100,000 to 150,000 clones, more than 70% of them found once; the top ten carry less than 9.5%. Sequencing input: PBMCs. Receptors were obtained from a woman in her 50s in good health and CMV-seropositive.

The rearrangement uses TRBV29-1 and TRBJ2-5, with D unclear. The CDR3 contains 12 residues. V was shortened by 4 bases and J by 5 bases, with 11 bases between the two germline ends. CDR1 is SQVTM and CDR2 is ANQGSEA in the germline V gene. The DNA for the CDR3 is TGCAGCGTTGGCGGCCATCTGGAGACCCAGTACTTC. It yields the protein CSVGGHLETQYF.

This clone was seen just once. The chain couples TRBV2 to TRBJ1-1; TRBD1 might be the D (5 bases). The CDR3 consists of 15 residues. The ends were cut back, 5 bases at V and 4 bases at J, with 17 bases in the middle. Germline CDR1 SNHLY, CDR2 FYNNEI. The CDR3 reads CASSPNPGGITEAFF. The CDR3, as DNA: TGTGCCAGCAGTCCAAACCCGGGGGGGATCACTGAAGCTTTCTTT.

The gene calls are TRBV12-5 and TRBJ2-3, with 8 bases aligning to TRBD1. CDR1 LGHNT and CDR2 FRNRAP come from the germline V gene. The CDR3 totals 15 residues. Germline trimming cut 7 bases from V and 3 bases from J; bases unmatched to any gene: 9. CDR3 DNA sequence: TGTGCTAGTGCCTCCCGGACAGGGAGTACAGATACGCAGTATTTT. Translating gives CASASRTGSTDTQYF.

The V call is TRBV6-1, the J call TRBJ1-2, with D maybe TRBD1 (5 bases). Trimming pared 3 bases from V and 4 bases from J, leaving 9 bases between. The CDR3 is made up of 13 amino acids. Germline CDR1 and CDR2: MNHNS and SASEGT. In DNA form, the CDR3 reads TGTGCCAGCAGTGAGGGGCTAGTCTATGGCTACACCTTC. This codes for CASSEGLVYGYTF.

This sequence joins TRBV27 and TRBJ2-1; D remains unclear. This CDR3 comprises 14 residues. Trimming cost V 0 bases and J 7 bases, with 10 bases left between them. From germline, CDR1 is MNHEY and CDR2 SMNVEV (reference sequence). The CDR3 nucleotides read TGTGCCAGCAGTTTATCGCGACTTCAAAATGAGCAGTTCTTC. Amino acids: CASSLSRLQNEQFF.

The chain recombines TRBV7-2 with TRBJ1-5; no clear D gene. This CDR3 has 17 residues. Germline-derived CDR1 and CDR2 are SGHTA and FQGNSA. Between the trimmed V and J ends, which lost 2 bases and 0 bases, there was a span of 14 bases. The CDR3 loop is CASSLSPNPYSNQPQHF. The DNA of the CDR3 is TGTGCCAGCAGCTTATCCCCGAATCCCTATAGCAATCAGCCCCAGCATTTT. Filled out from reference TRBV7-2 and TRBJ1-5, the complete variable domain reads GAGVSQSPSNKVTEKGKDVELRCDPISGHTALYWYRQSLGQGLEFLIYFQGNSAPDKSGLPSDRFSAERTGGSVSTLTIQRTQQEDSAVYLCASSLSPNPYSNQPQHFGDGTRLSIL.